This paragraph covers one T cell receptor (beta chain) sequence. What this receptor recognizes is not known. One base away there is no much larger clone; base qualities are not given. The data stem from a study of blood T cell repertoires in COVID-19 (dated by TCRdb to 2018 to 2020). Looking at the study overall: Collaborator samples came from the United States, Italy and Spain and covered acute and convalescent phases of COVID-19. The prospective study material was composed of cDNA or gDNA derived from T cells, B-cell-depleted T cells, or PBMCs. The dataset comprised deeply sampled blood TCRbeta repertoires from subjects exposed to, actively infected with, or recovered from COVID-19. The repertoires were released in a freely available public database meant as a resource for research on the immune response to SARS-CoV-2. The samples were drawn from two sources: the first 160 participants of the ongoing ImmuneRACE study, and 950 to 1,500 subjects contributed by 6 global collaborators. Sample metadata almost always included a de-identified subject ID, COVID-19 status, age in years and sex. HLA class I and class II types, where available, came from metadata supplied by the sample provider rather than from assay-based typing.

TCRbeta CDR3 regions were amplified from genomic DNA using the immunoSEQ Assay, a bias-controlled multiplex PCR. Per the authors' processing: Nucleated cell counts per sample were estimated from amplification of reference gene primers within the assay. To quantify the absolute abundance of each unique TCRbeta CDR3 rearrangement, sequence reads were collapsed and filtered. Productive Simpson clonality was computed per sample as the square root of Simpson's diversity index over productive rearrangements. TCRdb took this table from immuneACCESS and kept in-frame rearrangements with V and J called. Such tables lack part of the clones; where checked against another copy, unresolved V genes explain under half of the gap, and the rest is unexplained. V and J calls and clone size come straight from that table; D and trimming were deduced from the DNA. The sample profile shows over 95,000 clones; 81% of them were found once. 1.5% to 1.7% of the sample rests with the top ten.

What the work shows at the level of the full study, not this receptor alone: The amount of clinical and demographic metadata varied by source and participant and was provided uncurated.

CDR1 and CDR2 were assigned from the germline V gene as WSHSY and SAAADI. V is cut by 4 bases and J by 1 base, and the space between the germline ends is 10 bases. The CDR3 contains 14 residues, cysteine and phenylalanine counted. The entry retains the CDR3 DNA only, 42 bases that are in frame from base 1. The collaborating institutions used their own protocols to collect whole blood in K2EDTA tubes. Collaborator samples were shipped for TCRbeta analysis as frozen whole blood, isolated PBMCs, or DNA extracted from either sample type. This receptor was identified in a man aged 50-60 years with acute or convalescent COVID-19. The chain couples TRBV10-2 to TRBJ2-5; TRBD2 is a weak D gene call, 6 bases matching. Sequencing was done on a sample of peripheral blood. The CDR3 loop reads CASSGDFTQETQYF. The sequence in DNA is TGCGCCAGCAGTGGGGACTTCACCCAAGAGACCCAGTACTTC.